This TCR beta chain was obtained from a study of T cell clones after liver transplantation. Study overall: Samples came pre-transplant, pre-randomization before withdrawal, and post-randomization after withdrawal ended.

Profiled with immunoSEQ multiplex PCR; TCRdb holds only in-frame clones, not every one. The sample shows roughly 62,000 clones, approximately 63% of them seen only once. This CDR3 is 15 amino acids long. The ends were cut back, 5 bases at V and 0 bases at J, with 13 bases in the middle. In germline, CDR1 is SGHRS, CDR2 YFSETQ. This sample comprised CD4+ T cells from blood, obtained at the approximately 15-month timepoint. The sequence came from a human patient who received a liver transplant. The graft donor may be the source of some T cells. The rearrangement uses TRBV5-1 and TRBJ2-3; D perhaps matches TRBD2 (6 bases). The DNA for the CDR3 is TGCGCCAGCAGTTTCTCCGGGACTAGCACAGATACGCAGTATTTT. Translating gives CASSFSGTSTDTQYF.